This is a list of T cell receptor beta chains from one sample in a study of T cell repertoires in ileal Crohn's disease. The protocol was immunoSEQ multiplex PCR, while the TCRdb copy is restricted to in-frame clones and leaves out a portion. The table has roughly 3,000 clones, roughly 77% seen once. Sequenced: ileal tissue. The receptors were gathered from an adult with Crohn's disease. The CDR3 runs from the conserved cysteine through the conserved F or W. Clone size is stated in some rows and not others, as once, few, many or a class when expanded.

j_gene	v_gene	len	abundance	CDR3aa
TRBJ2-1	TRBV7-9	16	.	CASSPVGPDMDNEQFF
TRBJ2-3	TRBV11-2	15	.	CASSQLAGVGNTQYF
TRBJ2-1	TRBV27	14	few	CASSSLGQYNEQFF
TRBJ1-2	TRBV6-6	13	few	CASSYQTRGGYTF
TRBJ2-2	TRBV11-2	17	.	CASSSRTSGRASGELFF
TRBJ2-5	TRBV4-2	15	.	CASSADTAAQETQYF
TRBJ2-5	TRBV7-6	12	.	CASSLGRETQYF
TRBJ2-3	TRBV6-1	14	.	CASSEGGNTDTQYF
TRBJ1-5	TRBV27	15	.	CASSLGAGRDMPQHF
TRBJ2-1	TRBV28	14	.	CASRRGGGYNEQFF
TRBJ2-4	TRBV11-1	15	.	CASSSQGPAKNIQYF
TRBJ1-2	TRBV7-9	12	.	CASSLLEYGYTF
TRBJ2-7	TRBV19	14	large	CASSLGRGSYEQYF
TRBJ1-2	TRBV25-1	14	.	CASSRQGLNYGYTF
TRBJ1-5	TRBV29-1	12	.	CSVGGVGQPQHF
TRBJ1-2	TRBV14	12	.	CASSQRLYGYTF
TRBJ2-3	TRBV10-1	14	.	CASSEDSSTDTQYF
TRBJ1-2	TRBV6-1	15	.	CASSEFEGANYGYTF
TRBJ2-5	TRBV7-9	16	.	CASSSPPYTYQETQYF
TRBJ1-5	TRBV27	15	large	CASSDGTGGYQPQHF
TRBJ2-7	TRBV7-2	15	.	CASSLGGTSSYEQYF
TRBJ1-1	TRBV7-3	15	.	CASSLRAGTDTEAFF
TRBJ2-3	TRBV10-3	16	.	CATSAGRTGMADTQYF
TRBJ2-7	TRBV2	13	.	CAIGLAGVGEQYF
TRBJ2-7	TRBV5-4	12	few	CASSSKGYEQYF
TRBJ2-2	TRBV7-2	16	.	CASIIGLAGEGGELFF
TRBJ1-5	TRBV11-2	20	.	CASSLDGASGRPSSNQPQHF